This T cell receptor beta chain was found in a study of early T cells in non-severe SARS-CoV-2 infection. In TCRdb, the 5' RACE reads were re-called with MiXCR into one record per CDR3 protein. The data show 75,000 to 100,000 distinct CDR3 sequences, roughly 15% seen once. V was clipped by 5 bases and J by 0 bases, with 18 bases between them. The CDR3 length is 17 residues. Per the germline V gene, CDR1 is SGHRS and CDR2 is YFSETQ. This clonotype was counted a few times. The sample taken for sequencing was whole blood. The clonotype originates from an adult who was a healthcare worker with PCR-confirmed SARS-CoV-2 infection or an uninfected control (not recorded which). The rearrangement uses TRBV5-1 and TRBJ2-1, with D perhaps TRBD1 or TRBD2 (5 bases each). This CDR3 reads CASRRSGPGSSYNEQFF. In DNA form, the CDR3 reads TGCGCCAGCAGACGCTCGGGACCTGGGTCCTCCTACAATGAGCAGTTCTTC.